This TCR beta chain came from a study of long-term antiretroviral therapy in people with HIV. Survey-level immunoSEQ v3.0 assays were run. Measured with immunoSEQ multiplex PCR; TCRdb has only the in-frame clones, and not every one. Of tens of thousands of clones detected, roughly 82% appear once; the ten largest clones hold roughly 2.3%. Germline lookup yields CDR1 MDHEN and CDR2 SYDVKM. This CDR3 has 12 residues. Between the trimmed V and J ends, which lost 4 bases and 0 bases, there was a span of 0 bases. The chain couples TRBV28 to TRBJ2-2; D gene ambiguous. The sample was unsorted PBMCs, taken 3 years after starting antiretroviral therapy. The TCR comes from a man between 50 and 59 years old with HIV. CDR3 sequence (DNA): TGTGCCAGCAGTTCGAACACCGGGGAGCTGTTTTTT. Its protein product is CASSSNTGELFF.